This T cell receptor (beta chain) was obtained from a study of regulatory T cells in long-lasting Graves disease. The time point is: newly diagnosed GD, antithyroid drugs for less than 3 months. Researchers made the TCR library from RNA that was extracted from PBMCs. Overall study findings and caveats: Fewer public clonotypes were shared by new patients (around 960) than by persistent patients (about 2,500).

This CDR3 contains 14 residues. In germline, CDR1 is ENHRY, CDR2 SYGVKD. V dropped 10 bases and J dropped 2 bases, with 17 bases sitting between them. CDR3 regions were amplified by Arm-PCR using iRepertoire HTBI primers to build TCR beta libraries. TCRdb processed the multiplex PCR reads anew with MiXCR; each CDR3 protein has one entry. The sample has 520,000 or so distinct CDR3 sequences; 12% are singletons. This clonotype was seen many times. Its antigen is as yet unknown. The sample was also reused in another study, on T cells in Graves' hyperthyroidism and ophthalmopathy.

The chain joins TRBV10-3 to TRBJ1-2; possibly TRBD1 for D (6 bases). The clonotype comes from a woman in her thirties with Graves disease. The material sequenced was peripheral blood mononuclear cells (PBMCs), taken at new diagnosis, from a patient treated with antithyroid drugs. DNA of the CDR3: TGTGCCAGCCAGGGGCCAGGGGCAAACTATGGCTACACCTTC. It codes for CASQGPGANYGYTF.